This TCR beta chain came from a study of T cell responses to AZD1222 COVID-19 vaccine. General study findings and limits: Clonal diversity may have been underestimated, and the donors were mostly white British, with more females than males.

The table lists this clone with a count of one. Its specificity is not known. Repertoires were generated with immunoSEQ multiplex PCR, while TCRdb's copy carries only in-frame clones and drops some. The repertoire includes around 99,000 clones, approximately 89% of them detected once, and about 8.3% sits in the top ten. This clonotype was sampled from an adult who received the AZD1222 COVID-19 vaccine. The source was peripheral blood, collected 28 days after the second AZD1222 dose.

The CDR3 loop reads CASRTTGVHSYNEQFF. The CDR3 nucleotides are TGCGCCAGCAGAACGACAGGGGTCCACTCCTACAATGAGCAGTTCTTC. The chain recombines TRBV5-1 with TRBJ2-1, with 8 positions matching TRBD1. CDR3 size: 16 residues. Germline CDR1 and CDR2: SGHRS and YFSETQ. Trimming took 5 bases from V and 0 from J; bases not matched to a gene: 7.